This entry concerns a single T cell receptor (beta chain). These data are taken from a study of blood T cell repertoires in COVID-19. V gave up 5 bases and J gave up 8 bases, with 13 bases separating them. Germline-derived CDR1 and CDR2 are MNHEY and SMNVEV (reference sequence). The CDR3 has 13 amino acids. Profiling relied on immunoSEQ multiplex PCR, and the TCRdb table lists in-frame clones only, not all of them. The repertoire holds around 200,000 clones, with 85% as singletons. The sample taken for sequencing was peripheral blood. The chain is built from TRBV27 and TRBJ2-1; possible D gene TRBD2, 5 bases. The source of this sequence is an elderly woman with acute or convalescent COVID-19. CDR3 amino acids: CASSNGISYEQFF. For the CDR3, the DNA is TGTGCCAGCAGTAACGGGATTTCTTATGAGCAGTTCTTC.